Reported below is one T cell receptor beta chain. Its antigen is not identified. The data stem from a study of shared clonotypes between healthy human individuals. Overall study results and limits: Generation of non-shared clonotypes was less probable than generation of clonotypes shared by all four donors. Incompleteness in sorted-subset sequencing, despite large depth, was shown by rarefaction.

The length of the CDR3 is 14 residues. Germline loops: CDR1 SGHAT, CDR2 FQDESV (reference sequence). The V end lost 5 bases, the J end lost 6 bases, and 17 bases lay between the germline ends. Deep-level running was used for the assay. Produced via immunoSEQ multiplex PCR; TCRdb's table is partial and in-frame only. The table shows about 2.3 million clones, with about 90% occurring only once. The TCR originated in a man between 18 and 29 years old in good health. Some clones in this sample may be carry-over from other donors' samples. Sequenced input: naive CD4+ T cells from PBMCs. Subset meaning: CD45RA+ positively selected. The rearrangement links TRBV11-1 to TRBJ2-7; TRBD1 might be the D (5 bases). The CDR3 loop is CASSHERRAGEQYF. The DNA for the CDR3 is TGTGCCAGCAGCCACGAGCGCAGGGCCGGCGAGCAGTACTTC.